The T cell receptor (beta chain) described here comes from a study of blood T cell repertoires in COVID-19 (TCRdb year 2020). Regarding the complete study: Samples covering the acute and convalescent phases of COVID-19 were provided by collaborators in the United States, Italy and Spain. The dataset comprised deeply sampled blood TCRbeta repertoires from subjects exposed to, actively infected with, or recovered from COVID-19. The prospective study material was composed of cDNA or gDNA derived from T cells, B-cell-depleted T cells, or PBMCs. A freely available public database, intended as a resource for researchers studying the immune response to SARS-CoV-2, is where the repertoires were released. The sample metadata nearly always contained a de-identified subject ID, COVID-19 status, age in years and sex. The samples were drawn from the first 160 participants of the ongoing ImmuneRACE study and from 950 to 1,500 subjects provided by 6 global collaborators. HLA class I and class II types, where available, came from metadata supplied by the sample provider rather than from assay-based typing.

General study outcomes and caveats: The amount of clinical and demographic metadata varied by source and participant and was provided uncurated.

TCRbeta CDR3 regions were amplified from genomic DNA using the immunoSEQ Assay, a bias-controlled multiplex PCR. The authors processed their data as follows. Nucleated cell counts per sample were estimated from amplification of reference gene primers within the assay. To quantify the absolute abundance of each unique TCRbeta CDR3 rearrangement, sequence reads were collapsed and filtered. Productive Simpson clonality was computed per sample as the square root of Simpson's diversity index over productive rearrangements. The table was pulled from immuneACCESS by TCRdb, which kept in-frame rearrangements only. Such tables lose some clones; where checked, under half of the loss comes from unresolved V genes, and the rest has no known cause. That table gives V, J and clone size, and the DNA gave D and trimming. Counted in this sample were around 500,000 clones; roughly 88% of them appeared once. 1.8% of the sample rests with the top ten.

With regard to this clone: It lacks a known antigen. Qualities for individual bases were not recorded, and no much larger clone is one base off.

Cut back by 0 bases and 5 bases, the V and J ends lie 14 bases apart. CDR1 and CDR2 were assigned from the germline V gene as SGHRS and YFSETQ. There are 15 amino acids in the CDR3, from cysteine to phenylalanine inclusive. The DNA shown is the 45-base CDR3, in frame from base 1. Participants in the prospective study were enrolled through a virtual design, were aged about 18 to 100 years, and lived in approximately 25 United States geographic areas. Cohort assignment in the prospective study relied on participant-reported clinical history from a screening survey and a study questionnaire. For ImmuneRACE Cohort 3, a participant was defined as recovered based on two consecutive negative NP/OP PCR tests, clearance by a healthcare professional, or resolution of symptoms. In the prospective study, whole blood, serum and a nasopharyngeal or oropharyngeal swab were collected from each participant by mobile phlebotomists. Prospective study participants could optionally give additional blood draws and questionnaires over an approximately two-month period. Prospective study blood samples were shipped either frozen or at room temperature before DNA extraction.

The rearrangement combines TRBV5-1 with TRBJ1-1; TRBD1 might be the D gene, on 6 matching bases. This clonotype was sampled from a woman aged 35 to 49 who had recovered from COVID-19. Sequencing used PBMCs or T cells enriched from blood (not recorded which). In nucleotide form, the sequence is TGCGCCAGCAGCTTGGCACAGGGAGATGTGACTGAAGCTTTCTTT. This encodes CASSLAQGDVTEAFF. Full variable domain (CDR3 extended with the reference TRBV5-1 and TRBJ1-1 proteins): KAGVTQTPRYLIKTRGQQVTLSCSPISGHRSVSWYQQTPGQGLQFLFEYFSETQRNKGNFPGRFSGRQFSNSRSEMNVSTLELGDSALYLCASSLAQGDVTEAFFGQGTRLTVV.